The sequence of this TCR beta chain was determined in a study of glioma-infiltrating T cells. The germline gives CDR1 MNHNY, CDR2 SVGAGI (reference sequence). The ends were cut back, 4 bases at V and 6 bases at J, with 13 bases in the middle. CDR3 length: 13 residues. Amplification of TCR alpha and beta CDR3 regions from RNA used iRepertoire nested multiplex PCR. TCRdb fed the multiplex PCR reads into MiXCR, producing one record per CDR3 protein. This table holds roughly 350,000 distinct CDR3 sequences, 35% to 45% found once. The sequencing input was glioma tissue, nonneoplastic brain tissue, or PBMCs (not recorded which). V usage is TRBV6-6 and J usage is TRBJ2-7; tentative D call: TRBD1 (6 bases). The clonotype comes from a human donor with low-grade glioma or glioblastoma, undergoing nonglioma brain surgery, or in good health (not recorded which). As DNA, the CDR3 is TGTGCCAGCAGTTCAACCGACAGGCCCGAGCAGTACTTC. This translates into CASSSTDRPEQYF.